Sequencing of this TCR beta chain was carried out in a study of blood T cells in healthy people across ages. Study outcomes and limitations: The lack of PBMC sorting stopped any conclusive naive versus antigen-experienced comparison. Higher diversity, along with more naive CD4+ cells, distinguished long-lived donors from aged donors.

Concerning this clonotype: What it binds is not known. At one end, the junction sequence differs from germline, possibly due to a read error.

CDR1 is MNHEY and CDR2 is SMNVEV in the germline V gene (reference sequence). The CDR3 is 16 amino acids. Primers used in a second PCR of roughly 6 to 12 cycles were a sample-barcoded 5' primer and a J-beta primer mix. With 12 random nucleotides, a template-switch adaptor tagged each individual cDNA molecule. One entry per CDR3 protein, called by TCRdb with MiXCR from the 5' RACE reads. The sample shows around 1.1 million distinct CDR3 sequences, roughly two fifths of them seen only once. The sample taken for sequencing was blood. The sequence derives from a man aged 18 to 30 in good health. This chain uses TRBV27 with TRBJ1-1; TRBD1 might be the D (5 bases). CDR3: CVSSLSPPRGSTEAFF. DNA of the CDR3: TGTGTCAGCAGTTTATCTCCCCCCCGGGGGAGCACTGAAGCTTTCTTT.